Sequencing of this T cell receptor beta chain was carried out in a study of shared T cell receptors in the human thymus. From germline, CDR1 is LNHNV and CDR2 YYDKDF (reference sequence). The CDR3 consists of 16 residues. After removal of 5 bases from V and 7 bases from J, the junction contained 12 bases not matched to a gene. Using immunoSEQ multiplex PCR, the repertoire was profiled, and TCRdb retains in-frame clones only, with some absent. The sample lists roughly 500,000 clones, approximately 80% occurring once. These sequences were also reported in another study, on human thymus T cells. That paper notes: Healthy Finnish infants undergoing corrective surgery for congenital heart defects were used as donors. Thymic tissue was derived from resections collected during corrective heart surgery. Blood and thymic repertoires both appeared biased in V and J gene usage.

Sequenced input: thymocytes. V gene TRBV15 combines with J gene TRBJ2-1; 9 nucleotides line up with TRBD1. This receptor was obtained from a boy younger than two with a congenital heart defect. CDR3 in DNA: TGTGCCACCAGCCCGATTAACCGGGACAGGGTTAATGAGCAGTTCTTC. Encoded protein: CATSPINRDRVNEQFF.